Below are 5 T cell receptor beta chains sequenced from a single sample in a study of OX40 agonist ivuxolimab in advanced cancers. The library was made by the immunoSEQ multiplex PCR assay. Here the immuneACCESS table is served through TCRdb, limited to in-frame sequences with V and J called. Missing clones are a known gap in these copies; in checked studies unresolved V genes cover under half, and the rest lacks a known reason. The sample has around 44,000 clones on record, 80% to 90% of them singletons. The top ten clonotypes cover around 0.6% of the sample. The sample here was CD4+ or CD8+ T cells sorted from blood, taken in a trial of the OX40 agonist ivuxolimab. The receptors were gathered from an adult with an advanced solid tumor such as melanoma, head and neck, liver or kidney cancer.

The V and J genes are TRBV7-2 and TRBJ1-2, with 8 bases aligning to TRBD1. The germline gives CDR1 SGHTA, CDR2 FQGNSA. V shed 5 bases, J shed 8 bases, and the junction held 13 bases outside the gene matches. This CDR3 has 15 residues. CDR3 loop: CASSPTLGTGNGYTF. CDR3 DNA sequence: TGTGCCAGCAGCCCCACTCTGGGGACAGGTAACGGCTACACCTTC.

This clone appeared a single time. V and J are TRBV19 and TRBJ1-1; 8 bases are shared with TRBD1. CDR3 length: 13 residues. The junction had 3 bases not matched to a gene; V was cut back by 3 bases and J by 6 bases. Germline-derived CDR1 and CDR2 are LNHDA and SQIVND (reference sequence). CDR3 region: CASSIQQGAEAFF. CDR3 nucleotide sequence: TGTGCCAGTAGTATTCAACAGGGGGCTGAAGCTTTCTTT.

This chain uses TRBV6-5 with TRBJ1-1; 7 bases are shared with TRBD1. Trimming cost V 4 bases and J 7 bases; bases outside gene matches: 9. The CDR3 sequence is 14 residues long. CDR1 is MNHEY and CDR2 is SVGAGI in the germline V gene. This chain's CDR3 is CASSSPQGMVEAFF. The CDR3 bases are TGTGCCAGCAGTTCCCCACAGGGGATGGTTGAAGCTTTCTTT.

V and J are TRBV7-2 and TRBJ1-2; maybe TRBD1 (5 bases). The CDR3 covers 15 residues. CDR1 and CDR2 (germline): SGHTA, FQGNSA. Trimming stripped 1 base from V and 5 bases from J, with 14 bases between. CDR3 DNA: TGTGCCAGCAGCTTAGGGGGAGGGGCTAGGTATGGCTACACCTTC. This translates into CASSLGGGARYGYTF.

The chain couples TRBV11-2 to TRBJ2-7, with unresolved D. The V gene lost 11 bases and the J gene lost 5 bases, with 13 bases spanning the gap. Looked up from germline, CDR1 is SGHAT and CDR2 is FQNNGV. The CDR3 contains 11 residues. CDR3: CARHTPNEQYF. The CDR3 DNA sequence: TGTGCCCGACATACTCCGAACGAGCAGTACTTC.